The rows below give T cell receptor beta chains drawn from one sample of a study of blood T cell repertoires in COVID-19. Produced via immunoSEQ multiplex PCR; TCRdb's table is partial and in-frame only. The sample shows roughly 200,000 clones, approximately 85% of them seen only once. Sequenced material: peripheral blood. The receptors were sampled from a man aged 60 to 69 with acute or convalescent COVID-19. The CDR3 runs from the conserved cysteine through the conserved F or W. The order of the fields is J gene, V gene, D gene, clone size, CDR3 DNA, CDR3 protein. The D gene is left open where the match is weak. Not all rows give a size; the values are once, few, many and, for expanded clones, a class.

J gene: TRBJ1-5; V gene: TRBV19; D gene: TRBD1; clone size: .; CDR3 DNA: TGTGCCAGTTCGGACAGGGGATATAGCAATCAGCCCCAGCATTTT; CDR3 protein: CASSDRGYSNQPQHF
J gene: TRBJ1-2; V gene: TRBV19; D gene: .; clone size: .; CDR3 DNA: TGTGCCAGTAGTATTGGTGGCAGTGTGATCTACACCTTC; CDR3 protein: CASSIGGSVIYTF
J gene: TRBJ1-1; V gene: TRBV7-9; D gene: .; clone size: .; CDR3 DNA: TGTGCCAGCAGCACCTCTGACAGGATAGGTGAAGCTTTCTTT; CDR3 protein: CASSTSDRIGEAFF
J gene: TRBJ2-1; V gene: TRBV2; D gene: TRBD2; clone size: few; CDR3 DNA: TGTGCCAGCACGTCGACTAGCTCGAATGAGCAGTTCTTC; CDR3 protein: CASTSTSSNEQFF
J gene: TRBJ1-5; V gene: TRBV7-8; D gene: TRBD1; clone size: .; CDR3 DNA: TGTGCCAGCAGCTTAGAACAGGGGCTGTTGAGCAATCAGCCCCAGCATTTT; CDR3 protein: CASSLEQGLLSNQPQHF
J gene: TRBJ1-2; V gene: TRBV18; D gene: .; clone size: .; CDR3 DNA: TGTGCCAGCTCAAGACAAGCCGGGGATGGCTACACCTTC; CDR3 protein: CASSRQAGDGYTF
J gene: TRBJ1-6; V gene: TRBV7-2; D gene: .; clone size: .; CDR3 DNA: TGTGCCAGCAGCTTAGAAAGGGGCTCACCCCTCCACTTT; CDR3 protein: CASSLERGSPLHF
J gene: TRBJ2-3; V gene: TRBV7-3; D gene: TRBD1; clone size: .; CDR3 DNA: TGTGCCAGCAGCTCCCAGGGGGCTAGCACAGATACGCAGTATTTT; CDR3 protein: CASSSQGASTDTQYF
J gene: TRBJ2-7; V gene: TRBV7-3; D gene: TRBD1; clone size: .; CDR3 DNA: TGTGCCAGCAGCTTCCCCGGACAGGGGGGGATCTACGAGCAGTACTTC; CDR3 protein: CASSFPGQGGIYEQYF
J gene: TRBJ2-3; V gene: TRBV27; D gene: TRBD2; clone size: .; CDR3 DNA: TGTGCCAGCAGTTTGGACCCTCCCGGACTAGCGGCCACAGATACGCAGTATTTT; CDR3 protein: CASSLDPPGLAATDTQYF
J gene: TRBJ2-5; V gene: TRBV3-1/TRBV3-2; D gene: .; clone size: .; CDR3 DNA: TGTGCCAGCAGCCCAGACAGGGGAGGGGAGACCCAGTACTTC; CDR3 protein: CASSPDRGGETQYF
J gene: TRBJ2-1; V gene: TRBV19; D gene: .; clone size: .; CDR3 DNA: TGTGCCAGTAGTATGGGCCAGCGGGCCCACAATGAGCAGTTCTTC; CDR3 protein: CASSMGQRAHNEQFF
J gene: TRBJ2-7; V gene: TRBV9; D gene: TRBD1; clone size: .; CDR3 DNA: TGTGCCAGCAGCCACCGGGACAGGGCGACTGACTTGGATTTT; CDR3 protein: CASSHRDRATDLDF
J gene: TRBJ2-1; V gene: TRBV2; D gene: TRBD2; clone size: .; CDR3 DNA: TGTGCCAGCAGTGAAGGTGGGGTAGCGGGAGGGCCATACAATGAGCAGTTCTTC; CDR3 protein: CASSEGGVAGGPYNEQFF
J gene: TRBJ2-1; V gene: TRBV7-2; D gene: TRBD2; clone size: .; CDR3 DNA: TGTGCCAGCAGCTCATCGGGGGGTCAGGAGCAGTTCTTC; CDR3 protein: CASSSSGGQEQFF
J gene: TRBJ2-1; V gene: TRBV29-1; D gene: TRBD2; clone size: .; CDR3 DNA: TGCAGCGTTCCCCTGGGACTAGCGGGTTACAATGAGCAGTTCTTC; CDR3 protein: CSVPLGLAGYNEQFF
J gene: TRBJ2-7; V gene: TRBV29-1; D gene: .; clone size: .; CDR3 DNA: TGCAGCGTTGAAGAGACAGGGCACGGGGGCGAGCAGTACTTC; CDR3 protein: CSVEETGHGGEQYF
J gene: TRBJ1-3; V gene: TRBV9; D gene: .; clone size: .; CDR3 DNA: TGTGCCAGCAGCGTAGGTCCCCGGGGTGTTTCTGGAAACACCATATATTTT; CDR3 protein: CASSVGPRGVSGNTIYF
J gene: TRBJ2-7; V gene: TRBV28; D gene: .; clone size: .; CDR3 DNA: TGTGCCAGTGGAATCAGGGACGAGCAGTACTTC; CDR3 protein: CASGIRDEQYF
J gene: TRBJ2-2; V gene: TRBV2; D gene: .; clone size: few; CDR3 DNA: TGTGCCAGCAGTGAACGAGGACTTCCGAACACCGGGGAGCTGTTTTTT; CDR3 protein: CASSERGLPNTGELFF